This T cell receptor beta chain was found in a study of blood T cell repertoires in COVID-19 (dated by TCRdb to the early 2020s). Study-level background: The collaborator samples originated in the United States, Italy and Spain and spanned the acute and convalescent phases of COVID-19. The material from the prospective study consisted of cDNA or gDNA derived from T cells, B-cell-depleted T cells, or PBMCs. Deeply sampled blood TCRbeta repertoires from subjects exposed to, actively infected with, or recovered from COVID-19 were included in the dataset. The repertoires were made available in a free public database intended to serve as a resource for research on the immune response to SARS-CoV-2. Samples were obtained from the ongoing ImmuneRACE study (first 160 participants) and from over 1,000 subjects provided by 6 global collaborators. Sample metadata almost always included a de-identified subject ID, COVID-19 status, age in years and sex. HLA class I and class II types, where available, came from metadata supplied by the sample provider rather than from assay-based typing. The paper as a whole reports these results and caveats: The amount of clinical and demographic metadata varied by source and participant and was provided uncurated.

TCRbeta CDR3 regions were amplified from genomic DNA using the immunoSEQ Assay, a bias-controlled multiplex PCR. Regarding the original processing steps: Nucleated cell counts per sample were estimated from amplification of reference gene primers within the assay. To quantify the absolute abundance of each unique TCRbeta CDR3 rearrangement, sequence reads were collapsed and filtered. Productive Simpson clonality was computed per sample as the square root of Simpson's diversity index over productive rearrangements. This immuneACCESS table, as held by TCRdb, lists in-frame sequences with V and J called but not all clones. Of the missing ones, under half trace to an unresolved V gene in checked studies; the others have no known cause. The V and J calls and clone size were taken over from that table, and D and trimming were inferred from the DNA. This sample comprises 150,000 to 200,000 clones, around 72% of them detected only once. The ten most abundant clones make up 3% of the sample.

Collaborating institutions collected whole blood in K2EDTA tubes following their own protocols. For TCRbeta analysis, collaborator samples were shipped as frozen whole blood, as isolated PBMCs, or as DNA extracted from either sample type. The CDR3 covers 17 residues, taking in both the cysteine and the phenylalanine. Only CDR3 DNA is held: 51 bases, read in frame from base 1. V and J are truncated by 4 bases and 0 bases respectively, leaving an intervening sequence of 16 bases. CDR1 and CDR2 were assigned from the germline V gene as SGHDN and FVKESK. In regard to this clone: What antigen it recognizes has not been identified. Base quality data are lacking; no much larger clone is found one base away.

Source material: peripheral blood. This receptor was identified in a woman older than 75 with acute or convalescent COVID-19. The rearrangement combines TRBV14 with TRBJ1-3; the D gene is perhaps TRBD1, on 6 matching bases. The base sequence is TGTGCCAGCAGCCTACTTGGGGGCAGCAGCTCTGGAAACACCATATATTTT. Its protein reads: CASSLLGGSSSGNTIYF.